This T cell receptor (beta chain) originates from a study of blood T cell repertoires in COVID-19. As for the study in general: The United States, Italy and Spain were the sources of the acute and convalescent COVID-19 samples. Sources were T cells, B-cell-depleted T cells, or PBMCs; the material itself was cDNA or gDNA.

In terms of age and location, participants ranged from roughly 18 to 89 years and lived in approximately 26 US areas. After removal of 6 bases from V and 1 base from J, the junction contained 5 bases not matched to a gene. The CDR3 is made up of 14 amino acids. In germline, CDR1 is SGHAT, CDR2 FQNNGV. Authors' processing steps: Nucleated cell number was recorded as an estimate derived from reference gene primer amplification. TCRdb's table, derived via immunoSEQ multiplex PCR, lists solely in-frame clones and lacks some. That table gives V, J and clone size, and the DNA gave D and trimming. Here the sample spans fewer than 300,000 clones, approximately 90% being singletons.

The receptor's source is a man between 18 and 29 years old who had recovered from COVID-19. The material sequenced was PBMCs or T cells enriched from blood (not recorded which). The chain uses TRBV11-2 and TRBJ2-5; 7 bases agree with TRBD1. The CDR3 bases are TGTGCCAGCAGGACAGGGCAGCTCCAAGAGACCCAGTACTTC. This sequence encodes CASRTGQLQETQYF. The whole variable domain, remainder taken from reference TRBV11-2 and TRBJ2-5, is EAGVAQSPRYKIIEKRQSVAFWCNPISGHATLYWYQQILGQGPKLLIQFQNNGVVDDSQLPKDRFSAERLKGVDSTLKIQPAKLEDSAVYLCASRTGQLQETQYFGPGTRLLVL.